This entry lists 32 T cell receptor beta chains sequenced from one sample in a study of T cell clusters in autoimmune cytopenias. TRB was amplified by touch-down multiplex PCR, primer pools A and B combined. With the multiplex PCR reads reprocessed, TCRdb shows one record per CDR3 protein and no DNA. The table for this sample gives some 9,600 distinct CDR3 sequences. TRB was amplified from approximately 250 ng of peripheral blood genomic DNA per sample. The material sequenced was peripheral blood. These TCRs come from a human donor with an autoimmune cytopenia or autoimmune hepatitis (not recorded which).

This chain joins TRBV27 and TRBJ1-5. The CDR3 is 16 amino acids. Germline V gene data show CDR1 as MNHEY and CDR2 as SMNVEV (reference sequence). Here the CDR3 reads CASRLGGLASNQPQHF.

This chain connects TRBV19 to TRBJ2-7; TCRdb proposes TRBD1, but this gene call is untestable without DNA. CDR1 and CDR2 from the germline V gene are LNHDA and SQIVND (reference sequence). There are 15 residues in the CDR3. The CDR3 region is CASTQGGTGPYEQYF.

The chain's CDR3 is CASAPIRQQETQYF. This chain uses TRBV19 with TRBJ2-5; TCRdb's D call of TRBD1 is untestable without DNA. Germline CDR1 LNHDA, CDR2 SQIVND (reference sequence). This CDR3 comprises 14 residues.

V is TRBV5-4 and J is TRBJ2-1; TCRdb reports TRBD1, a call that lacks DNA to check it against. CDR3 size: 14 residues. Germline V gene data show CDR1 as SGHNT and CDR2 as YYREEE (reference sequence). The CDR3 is CASSGTGLMNEQFF.

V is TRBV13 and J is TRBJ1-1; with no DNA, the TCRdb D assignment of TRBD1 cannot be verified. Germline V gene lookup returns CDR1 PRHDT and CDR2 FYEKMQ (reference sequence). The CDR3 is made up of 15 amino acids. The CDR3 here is CASSGDRDINTEAFF.

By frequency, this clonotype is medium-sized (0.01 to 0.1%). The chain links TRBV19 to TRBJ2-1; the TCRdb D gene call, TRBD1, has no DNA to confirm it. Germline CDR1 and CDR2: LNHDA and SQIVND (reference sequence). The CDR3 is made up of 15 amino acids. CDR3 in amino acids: CASSIRTSSYNEQFF.

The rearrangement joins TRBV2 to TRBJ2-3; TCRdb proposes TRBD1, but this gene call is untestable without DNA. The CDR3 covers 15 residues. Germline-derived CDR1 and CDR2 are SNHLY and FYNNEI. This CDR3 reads CASSPGLRATDTQYF.

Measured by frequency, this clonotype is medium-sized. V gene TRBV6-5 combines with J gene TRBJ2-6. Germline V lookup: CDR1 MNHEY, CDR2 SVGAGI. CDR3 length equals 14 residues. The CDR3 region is CASSYSSGANVLTF.

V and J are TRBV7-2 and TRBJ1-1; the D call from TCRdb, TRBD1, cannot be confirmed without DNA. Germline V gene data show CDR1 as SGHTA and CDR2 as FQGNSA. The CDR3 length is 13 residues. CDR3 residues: CASRLVQDGEAFF.

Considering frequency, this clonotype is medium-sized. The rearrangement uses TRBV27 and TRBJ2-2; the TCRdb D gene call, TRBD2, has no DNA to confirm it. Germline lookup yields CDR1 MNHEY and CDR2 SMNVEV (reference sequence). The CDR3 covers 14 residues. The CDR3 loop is CASSLREGLGELFF.

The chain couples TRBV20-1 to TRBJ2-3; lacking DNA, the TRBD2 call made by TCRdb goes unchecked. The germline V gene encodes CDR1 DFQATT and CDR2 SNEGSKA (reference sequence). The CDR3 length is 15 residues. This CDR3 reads CSASLTSGRADTQYF.

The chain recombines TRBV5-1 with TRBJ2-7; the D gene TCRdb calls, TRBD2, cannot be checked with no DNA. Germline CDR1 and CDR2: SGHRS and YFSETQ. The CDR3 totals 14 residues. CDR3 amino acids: CASSTDHPGGEQYF.

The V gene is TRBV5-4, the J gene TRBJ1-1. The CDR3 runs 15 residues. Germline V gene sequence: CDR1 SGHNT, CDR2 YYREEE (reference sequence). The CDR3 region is CASSLGRGGYTEAFF.

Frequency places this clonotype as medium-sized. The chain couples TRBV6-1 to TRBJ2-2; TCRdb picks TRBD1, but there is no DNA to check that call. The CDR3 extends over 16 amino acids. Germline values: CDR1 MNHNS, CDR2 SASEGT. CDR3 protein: CASSEFRGIRAGELFF.

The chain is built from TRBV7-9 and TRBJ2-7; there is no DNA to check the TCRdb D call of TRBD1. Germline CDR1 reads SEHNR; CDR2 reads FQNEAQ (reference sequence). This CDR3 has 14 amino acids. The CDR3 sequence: CASSSLGASYEQYF.

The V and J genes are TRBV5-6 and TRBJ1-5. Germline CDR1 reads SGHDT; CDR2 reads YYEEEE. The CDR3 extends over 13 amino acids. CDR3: CASSLLPNQPQHF.

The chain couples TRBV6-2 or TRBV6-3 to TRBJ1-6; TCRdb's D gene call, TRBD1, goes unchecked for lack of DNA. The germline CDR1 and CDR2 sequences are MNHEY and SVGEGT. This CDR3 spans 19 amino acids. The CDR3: CASSYNDRDSNLNNSPLHF.

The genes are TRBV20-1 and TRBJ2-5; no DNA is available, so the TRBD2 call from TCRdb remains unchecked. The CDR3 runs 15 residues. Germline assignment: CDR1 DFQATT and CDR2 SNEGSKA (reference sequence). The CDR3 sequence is CSARGRGGAEETQYF.

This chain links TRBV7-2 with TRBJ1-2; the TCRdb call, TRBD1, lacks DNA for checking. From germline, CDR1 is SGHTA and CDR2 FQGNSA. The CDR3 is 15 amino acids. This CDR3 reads CASRWRGDNNYGYTF.

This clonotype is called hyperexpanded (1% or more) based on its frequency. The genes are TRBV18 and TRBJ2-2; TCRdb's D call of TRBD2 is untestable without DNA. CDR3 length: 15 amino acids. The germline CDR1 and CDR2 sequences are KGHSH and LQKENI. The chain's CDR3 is CASSPSSGGARELFF.

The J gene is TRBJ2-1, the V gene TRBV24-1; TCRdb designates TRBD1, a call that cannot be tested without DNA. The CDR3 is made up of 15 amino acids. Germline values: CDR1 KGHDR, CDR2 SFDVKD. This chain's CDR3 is CATSDSGTEYNEQFF.

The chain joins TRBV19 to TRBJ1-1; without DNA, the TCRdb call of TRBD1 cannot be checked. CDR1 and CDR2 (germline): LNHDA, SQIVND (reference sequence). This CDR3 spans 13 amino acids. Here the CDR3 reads CASSIDRVTEAFF.

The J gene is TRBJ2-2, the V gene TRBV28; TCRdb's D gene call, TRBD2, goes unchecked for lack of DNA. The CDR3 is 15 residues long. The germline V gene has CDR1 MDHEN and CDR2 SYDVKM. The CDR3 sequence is CASNIWVEGTGELFF. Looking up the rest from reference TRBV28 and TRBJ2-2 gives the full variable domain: DVKVTQSSRYLVKRTGEKVFLECVQDMDHENMFWYRQDPGLGLRLIYFSYDVKMKEKGDIPEGYSVSREKKERFSLILESASTNQTSMYLCASNIWVEGTGELFFGEGSRLTVL.

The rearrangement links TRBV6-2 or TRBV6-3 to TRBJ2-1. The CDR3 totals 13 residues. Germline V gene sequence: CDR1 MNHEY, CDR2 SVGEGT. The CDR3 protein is CASSTGPFNEQFF.

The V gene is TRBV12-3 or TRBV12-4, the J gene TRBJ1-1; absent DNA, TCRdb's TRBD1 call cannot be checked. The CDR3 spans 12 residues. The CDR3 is CASGNRDREAFF.

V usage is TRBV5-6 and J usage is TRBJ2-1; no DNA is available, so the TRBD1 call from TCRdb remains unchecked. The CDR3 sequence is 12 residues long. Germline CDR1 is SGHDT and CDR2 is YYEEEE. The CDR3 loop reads CAGGAEDNEQFF.

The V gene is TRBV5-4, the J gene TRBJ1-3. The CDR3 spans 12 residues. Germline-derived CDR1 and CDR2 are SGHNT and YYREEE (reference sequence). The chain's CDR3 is CASDRSGNTIYF. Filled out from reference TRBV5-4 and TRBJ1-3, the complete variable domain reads ETGVTQSPTHLIKTRGQQVTLRCSSQSGHNTVSWYQQALGQGPQFIFQYYREEENGRGNFPPRFSGLQFPNYSSELNVNALELDDSALYLCASDRSGNTIYFGEGSWLTVV.

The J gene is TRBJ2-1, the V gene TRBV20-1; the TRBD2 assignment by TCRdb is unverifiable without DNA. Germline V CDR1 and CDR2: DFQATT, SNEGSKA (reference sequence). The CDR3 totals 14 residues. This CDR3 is CSANGLAGREEQFF.

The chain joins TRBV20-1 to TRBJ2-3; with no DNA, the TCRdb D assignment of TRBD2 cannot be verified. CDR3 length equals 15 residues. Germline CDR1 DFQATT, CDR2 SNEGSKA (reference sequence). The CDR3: CSGQTGTSGTDTQYF.

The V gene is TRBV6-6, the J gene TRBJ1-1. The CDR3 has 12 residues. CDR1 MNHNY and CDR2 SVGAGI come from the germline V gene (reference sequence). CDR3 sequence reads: CASSWDSGEAFF.

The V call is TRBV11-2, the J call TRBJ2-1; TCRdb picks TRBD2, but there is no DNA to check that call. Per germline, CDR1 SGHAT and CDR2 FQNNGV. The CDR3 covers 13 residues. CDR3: CASSAGTRREQFF. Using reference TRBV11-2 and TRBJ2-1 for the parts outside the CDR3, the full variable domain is EAGVAQSPRYKIIEKRQSVAFWCNPISGHATLYWYQQILGQGPKLLIQFQNNGVVDDSQLPKDRFSAERLKGVDSTLKIQPAKLEDSAVYLCASSAGTRREQFFGPGTRLTVL.

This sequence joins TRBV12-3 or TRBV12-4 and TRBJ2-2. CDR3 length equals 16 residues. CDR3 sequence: CASSLVVIANTGELFF.